This T cell receptor (beta chain) was found in a study of early T cells in non-severe SARS-CoV-2 infection. This clonotype has more than one count but fewer than ten. Trimming removed 3 bases from V and 8 bases from J; junction bases left unmatched: 20. Germline V gene sequence: CDR1 LGHDT, CDR2 YNNKEL (reference sequence). This CDR3 comprises 21 residues. Unique molecular identifiers were attached to individual cDNA molecules. TCRdb called the 5' RACE reads again in MiXCR, with one record for every CDR3 protein. The sample carries tens of thousands of distinct CDR3 sequences, 7.7% recorded once. The specimen was whole blood. The sequence was collected from an adult who was a healthcare worker with PCR-confirmed SARS-CoV-2 infection or an uninfected control (not recorded which). This chain joins TRBV3-1 and TRBJ2-1; TRBD2 matches at 15 bases. CDR3 sequence reads: CASSHTPGLAGGKGGVDEQFF. The DNA for the CDR3 is TGTGCCAGCAGCCACACCCCGGGACTAGCGGGAGGAAAAGGGGGGGTCGATGAGCAGTTCTTC.